Listed here are 22 T cell receptor beta chains from one sample, sequenced in a study of cytomegalovirus exposure and HLA in healthy donors. The PCR was carried out with 60 Vbeta primers and 13 Jbeta primers. TCRdb's table, derived via immunoSEQ multiplex PCR, lists solely in-frame clones and lacks some. This table holds under 200,000 clones, 82% found once. The source material was PBMCs. The receptors were sampled from a male donor in good health and CMV-seronegative.

The genes are TRBV7-8 and TRBJ2-7, with 8 bases identical to TRBD1. Germline CDR1 reads SGHVS; CDR2 reads FQNEAQ. The CDR3 is made up of 16 amino acids. With V trimmed by 4 bases and J by 4 bases, 12 bases remained unmatched. As DNA, the CDR3 is TGTGCCAGCAGCTACGATCGGGACAGGTCCTTTTACGAGCAGTACTTC. Its protein product is CASSYDRDRSFYEQYF.

The chain carries TRBV5-6 and TRBJ2-3; the D gene is possibly TRBD1 (6 bases). The V end lost 0 bases, the J end lost 0 bases, and 11 bases lay between the germline ends. The CDR3 covers 16 residues. Germline V gene data show CDR1 as SGHDT and CDR2 as YYEEEE. The CDR3 protein is CASSLVGTPSTDTQYF. As DNA, the CDR3 is TGTGCCAGCAGCTTGGTCGGGACACCAAGCACAGATACGCAGTATTTT. Full variable domain (missing parts from reference TRBV5-6 and TRBJ2-3): DAGVTQSPTHLIKTRGQQVTLRCSPKSGHDTVSWYQQALGQGPQFIFQYYEEEERQRGNFPDRFSGHQFPNYSSELNVNALLLGDSALYLCASSLVGTPSTDTQYFGPGTRLTVL.

Concerning this clone itself: This likely comes from a read error, as the CDR3 has no conserved phenylalanine or tryptophan at its end. No DNA is shown, since the ends of the CDR3 on it are uncertain; the CDR3 is the one TCRdb lists. The chain employs TRBV6-6 and TRBJ1-1; no check of the table's D call, TRBD1, against the DNA was made. Germline CDR1 and CDR2: MNHNY and SVGAGI (reference sequence). The CDR3 region is 12 residues in length, termini included. This CDR3 is CASRGRDRGPGI.

This sequence joins TRBV2 and TRBJ2-5; a possible D gene is TRBD1 (7 bases). Per the germline V gene, CDR1 is SNHLY and CDR2 is FYNNEI. The germline V and J ends were trimmed by 11 bases and 2 bases, with 15 bases remaining between them. This CDR3 contains 13 residues. CDR3 sequence (DNA): TGTGCCCCAGGGGGGACCTCTCAAGAGACCCAGTACTTC. Translation gives CAPGGTSQETQYF.

The genes are TRBV25-1 and TRBJ1-2, with a tentative D call TRBD1 (5 bases). Germline assignment: CDR1 MGHDK and CDR2 SYGVNS. V was shortened by 5 bases and J by 4 bases, with 20 bases between the two germline ends. CDR3 size: 16 residues. The CDR3, as DNA: TGTGCCAGCAGTCAATCGGGGACTAGACTCACCTATGGCTACACCTTC. Amino acids: CASSQSGTRLTYGYTF.

V is TRBV5-1 and J is TRBJ2-3, with TRBD2 identical over 11 bases. V was pared by 5 bases and J by 3 bases, with 5 bases of the junction left unmatched. CDR1 SGHRS and CDR2 YFSETQ come from the germline V gene. The CDR3 is 15 residues long. Here the CDR3 DNA reads TGCGCCAGCAGGACTAGCGGGGCGGAAACAGATACGCAGTATTTT. Residues: CASRTSGAETDTQYF.

This clone was picked up a small number of times. This chain joins TRBV7-6 and TRBJ1-3, with 12 bases that match TRBD1. CDR1 is SGHVS, CDR2 FNYEAQ, per germline. V was clipped by 3 bases and J by 3 bases; unmatched bases: 15. The CDR3 consists of 20 residues. CDR3 region: CASSFPRAGTGGDRGNTIYF. The CDR3 DNA follows: TGTGCCAGCAGCTTTCCCCGCGCCGGGACAGGGGGCGATCGTGGAAACACCATATATTTT. The entire variable domain, with the rest obtained from reference TRBV7-6 and TRBJ1-3, is as follows: GAGVSQSPRYKVTKRGQDVALRCDPISGHVSLYWYRQALGQGPEFLTYFNYEAQQDKSGLPNDRFSAERPEGSISTLTIQRTEQRDSAMYRCASSFPRAGTGGDRGNTIYFGEGSWLTVV.

The chain joins TRBV11-2 to TRBJ1-3, with TRBD1 as a possible D gene (6 bases). This CDR3 comprises 11 residues. V was pared by 4 bases and J by 15 bases, with 13 bases between. Looked up from germline, CDR1 is SGHAT and CDR2 is FQNNGV. DNA for the CDR3: TGTGCCAGCAGCTCGGGTCAGGGGTCATATTTT. It yields the protein CASSSGQGSYF.

The genes are TRBV5-6 and TRBJ1-6; D not certain. Trimming left V 0 bases short and J 9 bases short, with 13 bases between. This CDR3 region has 15 residues. Germline CDR1 and CDR2: SGHDT and YYEEEE. The CDR3 here is CASSLGVGVGSPLHF. The DNA for the CDR3 is TGTGCCAGCAGCTTGGGGGTCGGAGTAGGTTCACCCCTCCACTTT.

The rearrangement links TRBV5-1 to TRBJ1-2, with D unclear. The germline V gene encodes CDR1 SGHRS and CDR2 YFSETQ. Trimming removed 0 bases at V and 0 bases at J, with 12 bases between. The CDR3 is 16 amino acids. The CDR3 protein is CASSLVGGEPNYGYTF. The CDR3 DNA reads TGCGCCAGCAGCTTGGTTGGCGGGGAGCCTAACTATGGCTACACCTTC.

J is TRBJ2-7 and V is TRBV5-1; perhaps TRBD2 as D (6 bases). Germline V gives CDR1 SGHRS, CDR2 YFSETQ. This CDR3 spans 14 amino acids. Between the trimmed V and J ends, which lost 5 bases and 3 bases, there was a span of 15 bases. The CDR3 region is CASSSGDALYEQYF. In DNA, the CDR3 is TGCGCCAGCAGTTCGGGGGACGCCCTCTACGAGCAGTACTTC.

This clone was detected a few times. The genes are TRBV9 and TRBJ2-5, with TRBD2 matching 7 bases. CDR3 length equals 15 residues. Unmatched junction bases numbered 6, after V lost 2 bases and J lost 2 bases. The germline CDR1 and CDR2 sequences are SGDLS and YYNGEE. Here the CDR3 reads CASSVFGGGQETQYF. The CDR3 nucleotides read TGTGCCAGCAGCGTTTTTGGGGGGGGGCAAGAGACCCAGTACTTC.

V usage is TRBV6-1 and J usage is TRBJ1-2; D remains ambiguous. CDR1 is MNHNS, CDR2 SASEGT, per germline. The length of the CDR3 is 13 residues. Trimming stripped 7 bases from V and 4 bases from J, with 13 bases between. CDR3 nucleotide sequence: TGTGCCAGCACGCAAGAAGGACTCTATGGCTACACCTTC. This codes for CASTQEGLYGYTF.

The V and J genes are TRBV15 and TRBJ1-1, with 7 bases aligning to TRBD1. This CDR3 is built from 16 residues. Trimming removed 9 bases from V and 0 bases from J; junction bases left unmatched: 13. Germline V CDR1 and CDR2: LNHNV, YYDKDF (reference sequence). CDR3 protein: CATSDREALVNTEAFF. The CDR3 DNA follows: TGTGCCACGAGCGACAGGGAAGCATTGGTGAACACTGAAGCTTTCTTT.

The chain joins TRBV5-6 to TRBJ2-2, with D perhaps TRBD2 (5 bases). CDR1 is SGHDT, CDR2 YYEEEE, per germline. The CDR3 totals 15 residues. Trimming stripped 2 bases from V and 5 bases from J, with 13 bases between. The CDR3 bases are TGTGCCAGCAGCTTTGAGCGGACCCTAACCGGGGAGCTGTTTTTT. It codes for CASSFERTLTGELFF.

This chain connects TRBV2 to TRBJ2-7; D gene ambiguous. Deletions cut 7 bases from V and 5 bases from J, with 12 bases between. Germline loops: CDR1 SNHLY, CDR2 FYNNEI. The CDR3 has 12 residues. The CDR3 DNA is TGTGCCAGCATGGGCCCCCGGCACGAGCAGTACTTC. Encoded protein: CASMGPRHEQYF. The whole variable domain, remainder taken from reference TRBV2 and TRBJ2-7, is EPEVTQTPSHQVTQMGQEVILRCVPISNHLYFYWYRQILGQKVEFLVSFYNNEISEKSEIFDDQFSVERPDGSNFTLKIRSTKLEDSAMYFCASMGPRHEQYFGPGTRLTVT.

V gene TRBV2 combines with J gene TRBJ1-1; D gene unclear. The CDR3 length is 11 residues. The V end was cut by 2 bases, the J end by 8 bases, with 6 bases between. Germline CDR1 reads SNHLY; CDR2 reads FYNNEI. Here the CDR3 reads CASSEWEEAFF. The CDR3, as DNA: TGTGCCAGCAGTGAATGGGAGGAAGCTTTCTTT.

CDR3 DNA: TGTGCCACTACACTAGCGGGAGGAGGCACAGATACGCAGTATTTT. This sequence encodes CATTLAGGGTDTQYF. This chain connects TRBV6-6 to TRBJ2-3, with 12 bases that match TRBD2. The CDR3 spans 15 residues. The germline gives CDR1 MNHNY, CDR2 SVGAGI (reference sequence). The V segment lost 10 bases and the J segment 1 base; nucleotides outside the gene matches: 6.

The rearrangement links TRBV25-1 to TRBJ1-5; 7 bases map to TRBD1. CDR3 size: 14 residues. The germline V gene encodes CDR1 MGHDK and CDR2 SYGVNS. The J segment lost 6 bases and the V segment lost 3 bases, leaving 5 bases of the junction unmatched. The CDR3 nucleotides are TGTGCCAGCAGTGAGACAGGGATGGGTCAGCCCCAGCATTTT. Amino acid sequence: CASSETGMGQPQHF.

This chain connects TRBV2 to TRBJ2-5, with 7 positions matching TRBD1. The CDR3 covers 15 residues. The germline V gene has CDR1 SNHLY and CDR2 FYNNEI. The V gene end was trimmed by 6 bases and the J gene end by 0 bases; junction bases not matched to a gene: 7. CDR3 in amino acids: CASRTGTVHQETQYF. The DNA for the CDR3 is TGTGCCAGCAGAACCGGGACAGTCCACCAAGAGACCCAGTACTTC.

This clone was found once. V is TRBV6-4 and J is TRBJ2-2; D is possibly TRBD1 (5 bases). Trimming stripped 0 bases from V and 5 bases from J, with 7 bases between. The CDR3 covers 14 residues. Germline V gene data show CDR1 as MRHNA and CDR2 as SNTAGT. CDR3 coding DNA: TGTGCCAGCAGTGACTCAGGGGAAACCGGGGAGCTGTTTTTT. Translated: CASSDSGETGELFF.

The chain uses TRBV11-3 and TRBJ2-3; 16 nucleotides agree with TRBD2. The CDR3 covers 17 residues. In germline, CDR1 is SGHNT, CDR2 YENEEA. V lost 5 bases, J lost 3 bases, and 5 bases stayed unmatched. In nucleotides, the CDR3 is TGTGCCAGCAGCCCCGGGACTAGCGGGAGGGGGACAGATACGCAGTATTTT. Translating gives CASSPGTSGRGTDTQYF.